The entry below gives a single TCR beta chain sequence along with its context. Its antigen is not identified. This record belongs to a study of OX40 agonist ivuxolimab in advanced cancers. For the study at large: Patients undergoing dose escalation presented with hepatocellular carcinoma, melanoma, renal cell or head and neck cancer.

Baseline, cycle 4 day 1, and cycle 7 day 1 were the blood sampling points. Sequencing used immunoSEQ multiplex PCR; TCRdb keeps in-frame clones, though not all of them. Among around 40,000 clones listed, about 86% were seen once. General study results and limits: Partial responders dosed at 0.1-3.0 mg/kg displayed clonal expansion ranking among the lowest. Determination of antigen specificity was not performed for the expanded peripheral T cells.

V shed 2 bases and J 4 bases; nucleotides not matched to a gene: 8. The V gene's germline CDR1 is MRHNA and CDR2 SNTAGT. The CDR3 is 17 residues long. The source material was CD4+ or CD8+ T cells sorted from blood, sampled in a trial of the OX40 agonist ivuxolimab. This sequence originates from an adult with an advanced solid tumor such as melanoma, head and neck, liver or kidney cancer. The chain links TRBV6-4 to TRBJ2-1; 10 nucleotides align to TRBD1. DNA of the CDR3: TGTGCCAGCAGTGACGGGGGGGACAGGGGAAGGTACAATGAGCAGTTCTTC. It yields the protein CASSDGGDRGRYNEQFF.